The rows below give T cell receptor beta chains drawn from one sample of a study of T cell responses to AZD1222 COVID-19 vaccine. TCRdb's copy holds only in-frame clones and misses some; the assay was immunoSEQ multiplex PCR. This sample has 65,000 to 70,000 clones, with around nine tenths found just once. Specimen: peripheral blood, collected on day 0 of AZD1222 vaccination. These receptors were obtained from an adult in good health. Both conserved end residues are part of each CDR3.

V gene: TRBV11-2; J gene: TRBJ2-1; CDR3 protein: CASSLAGRYNEQFF
V gene: TRBV15; J gene: TRBJ2-3; CDR3 protein: CATTQREGRADTQYF
V gene: TRBV3-1/TRBV3-2; J gene: TRBJ2-6; CDR3 protein: CASSQDGTNSGANVLTF
V gene: TRBV3-1/TRBV3-2; J gene: TRBJ1-5; CDR3 protein: CASSKSGTVKNQPQHF
V gene: TRBV29-1; J gene: TRBJ2-7; CDR3 protein: CSVGWDRGYEQYF
V gene: TRBV5-1; J gene: TRBJ2-3; CDR3 protein: CASSLTQGVGDTQYF
V gene: TRBV12-3/TRBV12-4; J gene: TRBJ2-2; CDR3 protein: CASSLYGGELFF
V gene: TRBV27; J gene: TRBJ1-4; CDR3 protein: CASSSPGTTNEKLFF
V gene: TRBV9; J gene: TRBJ1-1; CDR3 protein: CASSVGPLWSEAFF
V gene: TRBV6-5; J gene: TRBJ1-3; CDR3 protein: CASSPGLSSGNTIYF
V gene: TRBV28; J gene: TRBJ1-1; CDR3 protein: CASSLGGPNTEAFF
V gene: TRBV6-4; J gene: TRBJ2-1; CDR3 protein: CASKGLAANNEQFF
V gene: TRBV7-2; J gene: TRBJ1-5; CDR3 protein: CASSLGGFQPQHF
V gene: TRBV11-2; J gene: TRBJ2-5; CDR3 protein: CASSLEVQQETQYF
V gene: TRBV18; J gene: TRBJ1-1; CDR3 protein: CASSPPSVNTEAFF
V gene: TRBV7-2; J gene: TRBJ2-1; CDR3 protein: CASSQGVLAGYNEQFF
V gene: TRBV25-1; J gene: TRBJ2-5; CDR3 protein: CASSDPLLAIKETQYF
V gene: TRBV29-1; J gene: TRBJ2-2; CDR3 protein: CSVQRRSGREGDTGELFF
V gene: TRBV28; J gene: TRBJ1-2; CDR3 protein: CASTDSNYGYTF
V gene: TRBV10-3; J gene: TRBJ2-7; CDR3 protein: CAISGDSSYEQYF
V gene: TRBV20-1; J gene: TRBJ2-5; CDR3 protein: CSASAGSGETQYF
V gene: TRBV12-5; J gene: TRBJ1-5; CDR3 protein: CASVEGGSNQPQHF
V gene: TRBV6-2/TRBV6-3; J gene: TRBJ1-1; CDR3 protein: CASRPDRRPMNTEAFF
V gene: TRBV29-1; J gene: TRBJ2-1; CDR3 protein: CSAGTSPGDEQFF
V gene: TRBV9; J gene: TRBJ1-2; CDR3 protein: CASSVEVGFGYGYTF
V gene: TRBV7-3; J gene: TRBJ2-1; CDR3 protein: CASSPGTSGSNYYNEQFF
V gene: TRBV7-3; J gene: TRBJ2-5; CDR3 protein: CASSLFPGDLETQYF
V gene: TRBV11-2; J gene: TRBJ1-4; CDR3 protein: CASSLVDREDLLFF
V gene: TRBV19; J gene: TRBJ1-2; CDR3 protein: CASSIGGQGNYGYTF
V gene: TRBV29-1; J gene: TRBJ2-3; CDR3 protein: CSVGQRGRFSTDTQYF
V gene: TRBV19; J gene: TRBJ2-2; CDR3 protein: CASSLKREATGELFF
V gene: TRBV7-9; J gene: TRBJ2-1; CDR3 protein: CASSGTSGGDEQFF
V gene: TRBV5-1; J gene: TRBJ1-1; CDR3 protein: CASFSTENTEAFF
V gene: TRBV30; J gene: TRBJ2-3; CDR3 protein: CAWRRGGTDTQYF
V gene: TRBV5-1; J gene: TRBJ2-7; CDR3 protein: CASSLQLRAGSYEQYF
V gene: TRBV7-2; J gene: TRBJ1-1; CDR3 protein: CASGGQLNTEAFF
V gene: TRBV3-1/TRBV3-2; J gene: TRBJ2-7; CDR3 protein: CASSHGTSGRAYEQYF
V gene: TRBV24-1; J gene: TRBJ2-5; CDR3 protein: CATRGRGEETQYF
V gene: TRBV7-9; J gene: TRBJ2-3; CDR3 protein: CASSLLLAGAKDTQYF
V gene: TRBV3-1/TRBV3-2; J gene: TRBJ2-5; CDR3 protein: CASRVWETQYF
V gene: TRBV27; J gene: TRBJ1-5; CDR3 protein: CASSLFKGSQPQHF
V gene: TRBV28; J gene: TRBJ2-3; CDR3 protein: CASTSLEGGFSTRGPDTQYF
V gene: TRBV6-1; J gene: TRBJ1-6; CDR3 protein: CASSEQGENSPLHF
V gene: TRBV4-2; J gene: TRBJ2-1; CDR3 protein: CASSPGQGAVADNEQFF
V gene: TRBV7-2; J gene: TRBJ2-7; CDR3 protein: CASSLGGSGYEQYF
V gene: TRBV12-3/TRBV12-4; J gene: TRBJ1-1; CDR3 protein: CASSPQQYTEAFF
V gene: TRBV4-1; J gene: TRBJ1-2; CDR3 protein: CASSQDWGNSNYGYTF
V gene: TRBV5-1; J gene: TRBJ2-2; CDR3 protein: CASSLGAGNTGELFF
V gene: TRBV28; J gene: TRBJ1-5; CDR3 protein: CASSPGRVGNQPQHF
V gene: TRBV6-5; J gene: TRBJ1-5; CDR3 protein: CASSPTGGQPQHF
V gene: TRBV4-2; J gene: TRBJ1-5; CDR3 protein: CASSQDQGGSNQPQHF
V gene: TRBV10-2; J gene: TRBJ2-2; CDR3 protein: CASVGMNTGELFF
V gene: TRBV15; J gene: TRBJ2-3; CDR3 protein: CATSRERGLGTDTQYF
V gene: TRBV30; J gene: TRBJ2-1; CDR3 protein: CAWSVPRGSKRSGRADEQFF